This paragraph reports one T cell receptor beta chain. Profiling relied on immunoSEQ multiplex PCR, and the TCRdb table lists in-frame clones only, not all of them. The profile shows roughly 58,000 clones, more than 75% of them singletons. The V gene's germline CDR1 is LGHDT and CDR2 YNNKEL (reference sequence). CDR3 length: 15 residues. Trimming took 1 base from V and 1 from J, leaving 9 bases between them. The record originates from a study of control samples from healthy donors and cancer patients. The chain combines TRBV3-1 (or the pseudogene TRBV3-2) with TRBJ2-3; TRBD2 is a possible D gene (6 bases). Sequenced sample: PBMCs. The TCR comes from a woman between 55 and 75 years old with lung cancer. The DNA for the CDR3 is TGTGCCAGCAGCCAAGCGGGGGAGCGCACAGATACGCAGTATTTT. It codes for CASSQAGERTDTQYF.